The 26 T cell receptor beta chains presented below share a single source sample, sequenced in a study of shared clonotypes between healthy human individuals. The repertoire was sequenced with immunoSEQ multiplex PCR; TCRdb's copy has only in-frame clones and lacks some. The sample holds a few million clones, 90% to 95% seen once. Sequenced input: naive CD4+ T cells sorted from blood. Sample subset: CD45RA+ positively selected. The source is a man aged 18 to 29 in good health.

V is TRBV2 and J is TRBJ1-5; D is uncertain. Germline V CDR1 and CDR2: SNHLY, FYNNEI. V shed 6 bases and J shed 4 bases, with 7 bases lying between them. The CDR3 sequence is 12 residues long. CDR3 sequence reads: CASSGLNQPQHF. The DNA of the CDR3 is TGTGCCAGCAGCGGTCTAAATCAGCCCCAGCATTTT.

Comment on this clone: This sample includes further DNA sequences coding for the same CDR3. The CDR3 sequence is CSASASYEQYF. DNA for the CDR3: TGCAGTGCTAGCGCCTCCTACGAGCAGTACTTC. This chain links TRBV20-1 with TRBJ2-7; the D is unclear. Per germline, CDR1 DFQATT and CDR2 SNEGSKA (reference sequence). V was shortened by 3 bases and J by 0 bases, with 3 bases between the two germline ends. The CDR3 loop spans 11 amino acids.

Turning to this clone: Other DNA variants within this sample encode the same CDR3. The chain is built from TRBV18 and TRBJ1-5, with no clear D. Germline V CDR1 and CDR2: KGHSH, LQKENI. Trimming took off 0 bases at V and 1 base at J, with 4 bases between the two ends. The CDR3 sequence is 14 residues long. The CDR3 coding sequence is TGTGCCAGCTCACCACCGGGCAGCAATCAGCCCCAGCATTTT. Amino acid sequence: CASSPPGSNQPQHF.

The V gene is TRBV6-6, the J gene TRBJ1-1; tentative D call: TRBD1 (5 bases). Germline CDR1 reads MNHNY; CDR2 reads SVGAGI (reference sequence). V was pared by 7 bases and J by 5 bases, with 14 bases between. The CDR3 is 13 residues long. The CDR3: CASTRGGRTEAFF. The DNA of the CDR3 is TGTGCCAGCACCCGGGGGGGAAGGACTGAAGCTTTCTTT.

This chain uses TRBV6-6 with TRBJ1-5, with 7 bases matching TRBD1. Trimming took 6 bases from V and 2 from J; bases not matched to a gene: 4. This CDR3 is 14 amino acids long. Germline CDR1 and CDR2: MNHNY and SVGAGI (reference sequence). CDR3 loop: CASSDRDGNQPQHF. For the CDR3, the DNA is TGTGCCAGCAGCGACAGGGACGGCAATCAGCCCCAGCATTTT.

The gene calls are TRBV18 and TRBJ2-7, with D perhaps matching TRBD1 (6 bases). CDR3 length: 13 amino acids. V lost 4 bases to trimming and J lost 6 bases, with 13 bases between them. Germline lookup yields CDR1 KGHSH and CDR2 LQKENI. The CDR3 protein is CASSRGQQGEQYF. The CDR3 region has the DNA TGTGCCAGCTCACGGGGACAACAGGGCGAGCAGTACTTC.

This rearrangement joins TRBV2 to TRBJ1-6; D gene ambiguous. The length of the CDR3 is 14 residues. V was shortened by 1 base and J by 5 bases, with 6 bases between the two germline ends. Germline assignment: CDR1 SNHLY and CDR2 FYNNEI. CDR3 amino acids: CASSEGRDNSPLHF. CDR3 in DNA: TGTGCCAGCAGTGAAGGGAGAGATAATTCACCCCTCCACTTT.

A single count supports this clone. The chain couples TRBV9 to TRBJ2-1; no clear D. V was trimmed by 4 bases and J by 8 bases, leaving 10 bases between them. CDR3 size: 12 residues. CDR1 SGDLS and CDR2 YYNGEE come from the germline V gene. DNA for the CDR3: TGTGCCAGCAGCCCACTACTGGATGAGCAGTTCTTC. Translation: CASSPLLDEQFF.

The chain combines TRBV2 with TRBJ2-7; 12 bases match TRBD2. V dropped 6 bases and J dropped 2; count of bases not matched to a gene: 2. The CDR3 length is 14 residues. Per germline, CDR1 SNHLY and CDR2 FYNNEI. The CDR3 sequence: CASRTSGSPYEQYF. CDR3 nucleotide sequence: TGTGCCAGCAGGACTAGCGGGAGCCCCTACGAGCAGTACTTC.

This sequence joins TRBV6-6 and TRBJ2-5; a possible D gene is TRBD1 (7 bases). In germline, CDR1 is MNHNY, CDR2 SVGAGI (reference sequence). The CDR3 loop spans 14 amino acids. V was shortened by 0 bases and J by 5 bases, with 10 bases between the two germline ends. The CDR3 is CASSYSSGGETQYF. The CDR3 coding sequence is TGTGCCAGCAGTTACTCGTCAGGGGGGGAGACCCAGTACTTC.

The CDR3 sequence: CASSQGLAGGGTGELFF. CDR3 nucleotides: TGCGCCAGCAGCCAAGGACTAGCGGGAGGAGGGACCGGGGAGCTGTTTTTT. The V call is TRBV4-1, the J call TRBJ2-2; TRBD2 matches 13 bases. CDR1 MGHRA and CDR2 YSYEKL come from the germline V gene. CDR3 size: 17 residues. J gave up 5 bases and V 1 base, and 4 bases lay outside the gene matches.

V usage is TRBV9 and J usage is TRBJ1-4; 7 positions agree with TRBD1. Germline V lookup: CDR1 SGDLS, CDR2 YYNGEE. Trimming at V came to 4 bases and at J to 8 bases, leaving 11 bases not matched to a gene. The CDR3 totals 15 residues. CDR3 loop: CASSFQTGTGEKLFF. The CDR3 DNA follows: TGTGCCAGCAGCTTCCAGACAGGGACGGGAGAAAAACTGTTTTTT. The variable domain in full, completed from reference TRBV9 and TRBJ1-4, reads DSGVTQTPKHLITATGQRVTLRCSPRSGDLSVYWYQQSLDQGLQFLIQYYNGEERAKGNILERFSAQQFPDLHSELNLSSLELGDSALYFCASSFQTGTGEKLFFGSGTQLSVL.

The J gene is TRBJ1-3, the V gene TRBV5-1; D may be TRBD1 (5 bases). This CDR3 spans 16 amino acids. Trimming took off 2 bases at V and 3 bases at J, with 15 bases between the two ends. In germline, CDR1 is SGHRS, CDR2 YFSETQ. CDR3 region: CASSFRDRDDGNTIYF. CDR3 DNA sequence: TGCGCCAGCAGCTTTCGCGACAGAGACGATGGAAACACCATATATTTT.

The chain has TRBV6-6 and TRBJ1-6; D gene uncertain. The CDR3 runs 14 residues. Trimming took off 2 bases at V and 7 bases at J, with 9 bases between the two ends. From germline, CDR1 is MNHNY and CDR2 SVGAGI (reference sequence). The CDR3 nucleotides are TGTGCCAGCAGTTACCAACAAGAAAATTCACCCCTCCACTTT. Protein product: CASSYQQENSPLHF.

The chain couples TRBV6-5 to TRBJ1-2, with TRBD1 as a possible D gene (6 bases). CDR1 and CDR2 (germline): MNHEY, SVGAGI. The germline V and J ends were trimmed by 7 bases and 4 bases, with 13 bases remaining between them. This CDR3 has 13 amino acids. CDR3: CASMGAARYGYTF. The CDR3, as DNA: TGTGCCAGCATGGGGGCCGCTCGCTATGGCTACACCTTC.

This clone has a single count. This chain uses TRBV11-2 with TRBJ2-7, with TRBD1 as a possible D gene (6 bases). The CDR3 loop spans 15 amino acids. The V gene lost 4 bases and the J gene lost 7 bases, with 20 bases spanning the gap. Germline lookup yields CDR1 SGHAT and CDR2 FQNNGV. For the CDR3, the DNA is TGTGCCAGCAGCTCACAGGGTGGCCCGCTCGGGGAGCAGTACTTC. Translated: CASSSQGGPLGEQYF.

The V call is TRBV7-8, the J call TRBJ2-3, with 7 positions matching TRBD2. This CDR3 is 18 amino acids long. The germline gives CDR1 SGHVS, CDR2 FQNEAQ. The trim removed 9 bases at V and 4 bases at J, leaving 22 bases unmatched. The CDR3 DNA is TGTGCCAGTACCCTCCTAATACGGGAGGCATCTAGCGCAGATACGCAGTATTTT. This encodes CASTLLIREASSADTQYF.

The chain has TRBV28 and TRBJ1-2; tentatively, D is TRBD1 (6 bases). Trimming cost V 11 bases and J 1 base, with 11 bases left between them. CDR1 is MDHEN and CDR2 is SYDVKM in the germline V gene. The CDR3 loop spans 12 amino acids. CDR3 region: CAAQGGNYGYTF. The CDR3 DNA follows: TGTGCCGCTCAAGGGGGTAACTATGGCTACACCTTC.

As to this clone: Distinct nucleotide sequences in the sample also encode this CDR3. The chain employs TRBV19 and TRBJ2-5; D is undetermined. The CDR3 contains 12 residues. Germline assignment: CDR1 LNHDA and CDR2 SQIVND (reference sequence). Trimming stripped 5 bases from V and 5 bases from J, with 9 bases between. DNA of the CDR3: TGTGCCAGTAGTCGCCGTGGGGAGACCCAGTACTTC. This translates into CASSRRGETQYF.

This sequence joins TRBV29-1 and TRBJ2-7; TRBD1 matches at 9 bases. The V gene's germline CDR1 is SQVTM and CDR2 ANQGSEA. The V segment lost 8 bases and the J segment 2 bases; nucleotides outside the gene matches: 10. This CDR3 is 14 amino acids long. The CDR3 coding sequence is TGCAGCACCTCCGGGACAGGGAAAGCCTACGAGCAGTACTTC. Its protein product is CSTSGTGKAYEQYF.

A single count supports this clone. The chain joins TRBV18 to TRBJ2-7; no definite D call. Trimming removed 1 base at V and 4 bases at J, with 11 bases between. The CDR3 covers 14 residues. The V gene's germline CDR1 is KGHSH and CDR2 LQKENI. The CDR3 DNA is TGTGCCAGCTCACCACACGGCTCCCTTTACGAGCAGTACTTC. This translates into CASSPHGSLYEQYF.

The CDR3 nucleotides are TGTGCCAGCAGCCGAACAGGGGGCCTCACTGAAGCTTTCTTT. Translated: CASSRTGGLTEAFF. The V gene is TRBV27, the J gene TRBJ1-1; 9 positions match TRBD1. The germline V gene encodes CDR1 MNHEY and CDR2 SMNVEV (reference sequence). V shed 6 bases, J shed 4 bases, and the junction held 6 bases outside the gene matches. The CDR3 contains 14 residues.

The chain is built from TRBV7-2 and TRBJ2-5; TRBD2 matches at 7 bases. Per the germline V gene, CDR1 is SGHTA and CDR2 is FQGNSA. With 4 bases clipped from V and 1 base from J, the junction kept 3 bases outside the gene matches. The CDR3 runs 14 residues. The CDR3 loop is CASSWGGAQETQYF. CDR3 sequence (DNA): TGTGCCAGCAGCTGGGGAGGGGCCCAAGAGACCCAGTACTTC.

J is TRBJ1-1 and V is TRBV29-1; no reliable D call. The CDR3 sequence is 11 residues long. CDR1 is SQVTM, CDR2 ANQGSEA, per germline. Trimming pared 7 bases from V and 3 bases from J, leaving 9 bases between. The CDR3: CSGVRDTEAFF. In nucleotides, the CDR3 is TGCAGCGGGGTACGTGACACTGAAGCTTTCTTT.

This chain connects TRBV7-2 to TRBJ2-1; TRBD1 agrees at 10 bases. The CDR3 contains 14 residues. The V and J ends lost 4 bases and 7 bases, in that order; junction bases with no gene match: 4. CDR1 is SGHTA, CDR2 FQGNSA, per germline. DNA for the CDR3: TGTGCCAGCAGCTACCGGGACAGGGGTAATGAGCAGTTCTTC. Translated: CASSYRDRGNEQFF.

The chain employs TRBV7-2 and TRBJ2-1; D is uncertain. Germline V lookup: CDR1 SGHTA, CDR2 FQGNSA. The CDR3 runs 13 residues. V gave up 2 bases and J gave up 6 bases, with 8 bases separating them. The CDR3 is CASSLSRSNEQFF. CDR3 coding DNA: TGTGCCAGCAGCTTAAGCCGGAGCAATGAGCAGTTCTTC. The complete variable domain, with remaining parts taken from reference TRBV7-2 and TRBJ2-1, reads GAGVSQSPSNKVTEKGKDVELRCDPISGHTALYWYRQSLGQGLEFLIYFQGNSAPDKSGLPSDRFSAERTGGSVSTLTIQRTQQEDSAVYLCASSLSRSNEQFFGPGTRLTVL.